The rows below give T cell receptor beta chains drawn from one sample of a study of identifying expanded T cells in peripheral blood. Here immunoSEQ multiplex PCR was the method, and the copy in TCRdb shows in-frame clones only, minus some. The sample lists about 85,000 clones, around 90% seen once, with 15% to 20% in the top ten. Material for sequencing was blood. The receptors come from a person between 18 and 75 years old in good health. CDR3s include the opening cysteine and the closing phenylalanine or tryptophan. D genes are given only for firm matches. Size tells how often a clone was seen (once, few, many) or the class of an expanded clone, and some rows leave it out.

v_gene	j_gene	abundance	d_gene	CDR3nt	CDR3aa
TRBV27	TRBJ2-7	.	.	TGTGCCAGCAGACAAAAATCGGGTGGCTCCTACGAGCAGTACTTC	CASRQKSGGSYEQYF
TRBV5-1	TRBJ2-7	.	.	TGCGCCAGCAGCTTGTGGTCGGTCATCCGGGGCTACGAGCAGTACTTC	CASSLWSVIRGYEQYF
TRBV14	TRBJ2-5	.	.	TGTGCCAGCAGCCAAGCCCCGACAGAGAAAGAGACCCAGTACTTC	CASSQAPTEKETQYF
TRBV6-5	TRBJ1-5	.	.	TGTGCCAGCAGGGCTTCCCGCAATCAGCCCCAGCATTTT	CASRASRNQPQHF
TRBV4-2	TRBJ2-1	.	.	TGTGCCAGCAGCCAAGGGGACGGCAGCTCCTACAATGAGCAGTTCTTC	CASSQGDGSSYNEQFF
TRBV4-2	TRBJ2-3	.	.	TGTGCCAGCAGCCAAGTCGGCCACACAGATACGCAGTATTTT	CASSQVGHTDTQYF
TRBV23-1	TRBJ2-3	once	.	TGCGCCAGCTTTAGGTCTAGCACAGATACGCAGTATTTT	CASFRSSTDTQYF
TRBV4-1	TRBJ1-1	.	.	TGCGCCAGCAGCCGCTGGACACTCACGAACACTGAAGCTTTCTTT	CASSRWTLTNTEAFF
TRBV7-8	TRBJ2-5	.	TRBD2	TGTGCCAGCAGCCCTCTAGCGGTCCAAGAGACCCAGTACTTC	CASSPLAVQETQYF
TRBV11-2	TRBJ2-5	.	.	TGTGCCAGCAGCTTAACGGGGCGACAAGAGACCCAGTACTTC	CASSLTGRQETQYF
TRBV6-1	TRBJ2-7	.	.	TGTGCCAGCAGTGAAGCCCTTAGATCGGTCTACGAGCAGTACTTC	CASSEALRSVYEQYF
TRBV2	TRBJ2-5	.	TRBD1	TGTGCCAGCACCCGGGACAGGGAAGAGACCCAGTACTTC	CASTRDREETQYF
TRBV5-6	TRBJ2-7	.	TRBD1	TGTGCCAGCAGCCCGGGACAGTCCTACGAGCAGTACTTC	CASSPGQSYEQYF
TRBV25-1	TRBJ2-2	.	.	TGTGCCAGCAGTGAATTGGCTGGAACCGGGGAGCTGTTTTTT	CASSELAGTGELFF
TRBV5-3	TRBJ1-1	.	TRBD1	TGTGCCAGAAGTAGTACAGGGGATTGGGGCACTGAAGCTTTCTTT	CARSSTGDWGTEAFF
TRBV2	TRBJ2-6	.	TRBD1	TGTGCCAGCAGTCTCGACAGGGCCTCTGGGGCCAACGTCCTGACTTTC	CASSLDRASGANVLTF
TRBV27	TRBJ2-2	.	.	TGTGCCAGCAGATCAGGTTCCACCGGGGAGCTGTTTTTT	CASRSGSTGELFF
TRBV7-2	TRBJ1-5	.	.	TGTGCCAGCAGCTTGACGGCTAACCAGCCCCAGCATTTT	CASSLTANQPQHF
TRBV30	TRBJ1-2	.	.	TGTGCCTGGAGTGGTGACCTCTATGGCTACACCTTC	CAWSGDLYGYTF
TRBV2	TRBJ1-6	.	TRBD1	TGTGCCAGCATTCTCGAGACAGGGGGTTCACCCCTCCACTTT	CASILETGGSPLHF
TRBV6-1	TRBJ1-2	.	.	TGTGCCAGCAATTTTCAAGACTCCTATGGCTACACCTTC	CASNFQDSYGYTF
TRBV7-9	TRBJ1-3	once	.	TGTGCCAGCAGTTGGGGGGCACTGAGCTCTGGAAACACCATATATTTT	CASSWGALSSGNTIYF
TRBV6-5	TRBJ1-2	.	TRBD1	TGTGCCAGCAGGGCAGGGGGCGGCTATGGCTACACCTTC	CASRAGGGYGYTF
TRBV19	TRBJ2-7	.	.	TGTGCCACTCAAGGCCGGAGCTCCTACGAGCAGTACTTC	CATQGRSSYEQYF
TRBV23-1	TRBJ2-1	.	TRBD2	TGCGCCAGCATTCGCCCGGGGGGTCCCTCCTACAATGAGCAGTTCTTC	CASIRPGGPSYNEQFF
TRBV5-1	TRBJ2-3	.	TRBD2	TGCGCCAGCAGGACCGGGGGGGCCGGGGGCACAGATACGCAGTATTTT	CASRTGGAGGTDTQYF
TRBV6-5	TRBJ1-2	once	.	TGTGCCAGCAGTTACTCGAAGCAGGATCACTATGGCTACACCTTC	CASSYSKQDHYGYTF
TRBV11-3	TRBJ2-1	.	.	TGTGCCAGCAGCTTAGATCAAGGGGGGACGGCCTCCTACAATGAGCAGTTCTTC	CASSLDQGGTASYNEQFF
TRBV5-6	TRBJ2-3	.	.	TGTGCCAGCAGCCTAACGATAGGGGACAGCACAGATACGCAGTATTTT	CASSLTIGDSTDTQYF
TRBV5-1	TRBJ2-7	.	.	TGCGCCAGCAGCCGAGAAGGGGACCGAGCCTCCTACGAGCAGTACTTC	CASSREGDRASYEQYF
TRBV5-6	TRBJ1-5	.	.	TGTGCCAGCAGCTTAGGCAGGGGTCAGCCCCAGCATTTT	CASSLGRGQPQHF
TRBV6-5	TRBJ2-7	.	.	TGTGCCAGCAGCCCCCGGGGGACCTACGAGCAGTACTTC	CASSPRGTYEQYF
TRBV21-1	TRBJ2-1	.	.	TGTGCCAGCAGCCAGAGGGGGCGTTCTCCCAATGAGCAGTTCTTC	CASSQRGRSPNEQFF
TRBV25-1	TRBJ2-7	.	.	TGTGCCAGCAGTGAACACGGGGGTACCAGCTACGAGCAGTACTTC	CASSEHGGTSYEQYF
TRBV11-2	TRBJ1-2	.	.	TGTGCCAGCAGCCTACTCGTGAGAGTCGGGTATGGCTACACCTTC	CASSLLVRVGYGYTF
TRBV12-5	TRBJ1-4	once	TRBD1	TGTGCTAGTGCTCCAGGGGGGGAAGGGGAAAAACTGTTTTTT	CASAPGGEGEKLFF
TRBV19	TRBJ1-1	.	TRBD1	TGTGCCAGTAGTAGGGGAGCCGGGACAGGGAACACTGAAGCTTTCTTT	CASSRGAGTGNTEAFF
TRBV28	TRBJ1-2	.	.	TGTGCCAGCAGCCCCGGGGCACACTACTATGGCTACACCTTC	CASSPGAHYYGYTF
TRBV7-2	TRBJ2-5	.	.	TGTGCCAGCAGCTTAGTCCAACAAGAGACCCAGTACTTC	CASSLVQQETQYF
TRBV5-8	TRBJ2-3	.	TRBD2	TGTGCCAGCAGCTCCGGTGCGGGACTAGACACAGATACGCAGTATTTT	CASSSGAGLDTDTQYF
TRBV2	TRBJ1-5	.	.	TGTGCCAGCAGTGAAGCCTCAAAAAATCAGCCCCAGCATTTT	CASSEASKNQPQHF
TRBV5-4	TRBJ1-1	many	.	TGTGCCAGCTGGTCGATGATTCAAAAGAACACTGAAGCTTTCTTT	CASWSMIQKNTEAFF